The entry below gives a single TCR beta chain sequence along with its context. Its antigen is still unknown. The ends were cut back, 4 bases at V and 3 bases at J, with 17 bases in the middle. This CDR3 region has 15 residues. CDR1 is SGHDT and CDR2 is YYEEEE in the germline V gene. Sequenced by immunoSEQ multiplex PCR; TCRdb stores in-frame clones only, minus some. Counted here are tens of thousands of clones, less than 75% occurring once; the ten biggest clones make up approximately 3.8%. The sample is drawn from a study of radiotherapy plus CTLA-4 blockade in lung cancer. For the study at large: Among enrolled patients, 15% to 20% responded and around 30% achieved disease control. Study-level points and caveats: Blood saw expansion of tumor-derived TCR clones after radiotherapy plus ipilimumab. Response was reportedly best predicted by early blood T cell clone dynamics, with interferon-beta.

Focal radiation plus CTLA-4 blockade with ipilimumab was administered to patients who had chemo-refractory metastatic non-small-cell lung cancer. The source of this sequence is a human donor with non-small cell lung cancer who had stable disease on radiotherapy plus ipilimumab. Specimen: peripheral blood, collected from a patient treated with radiotherapy plus ipilimumab. The chain couples TRBV5-6 to TRBJ2-7; possible D gene TRBD1, 6 bases. CDR3 in amino acids: CASSTYGGVNYEQYF. Written as DNA, the CDR3 is TGTGCCAGCAGCACATATGGGGGCGTGAACTACGAGCAGTACTTC.